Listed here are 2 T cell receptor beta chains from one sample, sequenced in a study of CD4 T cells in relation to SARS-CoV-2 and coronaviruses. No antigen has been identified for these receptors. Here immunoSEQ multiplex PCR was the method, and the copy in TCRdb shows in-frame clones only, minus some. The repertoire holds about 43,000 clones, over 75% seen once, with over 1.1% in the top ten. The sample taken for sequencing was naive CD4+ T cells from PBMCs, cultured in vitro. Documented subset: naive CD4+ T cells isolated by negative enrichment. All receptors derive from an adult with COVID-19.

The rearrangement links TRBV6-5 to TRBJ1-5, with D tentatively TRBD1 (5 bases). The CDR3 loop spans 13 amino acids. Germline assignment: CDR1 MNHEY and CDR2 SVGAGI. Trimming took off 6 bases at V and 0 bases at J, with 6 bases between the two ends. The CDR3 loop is CASSQGSNQPQHF. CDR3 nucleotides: TGTGCCAGCAGCCAGGGTAGCAATCAGCCCCAGCATTTT.

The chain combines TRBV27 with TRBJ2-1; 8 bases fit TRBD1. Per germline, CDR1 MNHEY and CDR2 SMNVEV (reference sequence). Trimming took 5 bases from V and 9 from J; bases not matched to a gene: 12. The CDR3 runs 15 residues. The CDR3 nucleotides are TGTGCCAGCAGTCGACATGCGGACAGGGACGGTGAGCAGTTCTTC. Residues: CASSRHADRDGEQFF.